These 18 T cell receptor beta chains share one sample of origin, sequenced in a study of radiotherapy plus CTLA-4 blockade in lung cancer. This table comes from immunoSEQ multiplex PCR, and its TCRdb copy is limited to in-frame clones, with some not included. The table shows 120,000 or so clones, with about 77% occurring only once. The material was peripheral blood, obtained from a patient treated with radiotherapy plus ipilimumab. All receptors derive from a human donor with non-small cell lung cancer who had a partial response to radiotherapy plus ipilimumab.

CDR3 loop: CASRTGGARGYTF. In DNA, the CDR3 is TGTGCCAGTCGGACAGGGGGCGCTCGGGGCTACACCTTC. The V call is TRBV19, the J call TRBJ1-2; 11 positions match TRBD1. This CDR3 has 13 residues. V lost 8 bases and J lost 8; bases outside the gene matches: 7. Germline CDR1 LNHDA, CDR2 SQIVND (reference sequence). Full variable domain (rest looked up from reference TRBV19 and TRBJ1-2): DGGITQSPKYLFRKEGQNVTLSCEQNLNHDAMYWYRQDPGQGLRLIYYSQIVNDFQKGDIAEGYSVSREKKESFPLTVTSAQKNPTAFYLCASRTGGARGYTFGSGTRLTVV.

The J gene is TRBJ1-1, the V gene TRBV28, with 8 bases lining up with TRBD1. The CDR3 totals 17 residues. With V trimmed by 6 bases and J by 0 bases, 12 bases remained unmatched. Germline-derived CDR1 and CDR2 are MDHEN and SYDVKM. The CDR3 region has the DNA TGTGCCAGCAGCCGAGGGCAGGGGGCCCCAATGAACACTGAAGCTTTCTTT. Amino acids: CASSRGQGAPMNTEAFF.

The chain recombines TRBV7-8 with TRBJ2-7; the D is unclear. The CDR3 is made up of 15 amino acids. Trimming shortened V by 3 bases and J by 0 bases, and 12 bases separated the two germline ends. Per germline, CDR1 SGHVS and CDR2 FQNEAQ. CDR3 in DNA: TGTGCCAGCAGCTTCGGCCGGAGCCACTCCTACGAGCAGTACGTC. This translates into CASSFGRSHSYEQYV.

The rearrangement links TRBV9 to TRBJ2-7, with D possibly matching TRBD1 (5 bases). This CDR3 region has 15 residues. Trimming left V 0 bases short and J 1 base short, with 11 bases between. Germline V CDR1 and CDR2: SGDLS, YYNGEE. In nucleotides, the CDR3 is TGTGCCAGCAGCGTAGGGCAGGGAAATTCCTACGAGCAGTACTTC. Its protein product is CASSVGQGNSYEQYF.

V is TRBV6-5 and J is TRBJ1-1, with D maybe TRBD1 (5 bases). This CDR3 has 15 amino acids. From germline, CDR1 is MNHEY and CDR2 SVGAGI. Deletions cut 6 bases from V and 0 bases from J, with 14 bases between. CDR3 loop: CASSDTGLLNTEAFF. Written as DNA, the CDR3 is TGTGCCAGCAGCGATACAGGACTACTGAACACTGAAGCTTTCTTT.

The count of this clone is one. This sequence joins TRBV5-1 and TRBJ1-2; D remains unclear. From germline, CDR1 is SGHRS and CDR2 YFSETQ. This CDR3 is built from 14 residues. V lost 4 bases and J lost 0, with 10 bases in between. The CDR3 DNA is TGCGCCAGCAGCCGGGAGGCCTCTAACTATGGCTACACCTTC. It specifies CASSREASNYGYTF.

V usage is TRBV19 and J usage is TRBJ2-1, with D possibly TRBD2 on 6 matching bases. Trimming stripped 1 base from V and 15 bases from J, with 22 bases between. Germline V gives CDR1 LNHDA, CDR2 SQIVND (reference sequence). The CDR3 is made up of 15 amino acids. The CDR3 nucleotides are TGTGCCAGTAGTATAGCCACCCAGCGGGTGGATCTGTCGTTCTTC. Protein sequence: CASSIATQRVDLSFF.

In its sample, this clone was seen once. This rearrangement joins TRBV6-1 to TRBJ1-2; weak D call: TRBD1 (5 bases). V was pared by 3 bases and J by 8 bases, with 7 bases between. Looked up from germline, CDR1 is MNHNS and CDR2 is SASEGT. This CDR3 spans 11 amino acids. CDR3 DNA: TGTGCCAGCAGTGACAGGGTCGGCTACACCTTC. It yields the protein CASSDRVGYTF.

V gene TRBV4-3 combines with J gene TRBJ1-5; D might be TRBD1 (6 bases). The V end lost 1 base, the J end lost 3 bases, and 10 bases lay between the germline ends. This CDR3 spans 15 amino acids. Germline V gene lookup returns CDR1 LGHNA and CDR2 YSLEER. DNA of the CDR3: TGCGCCAGCAGCCAAGTCTCAGGGGTCAATCAGCCCCAGCATTTT. Its protein is CASSQVSGVNQPQHF.

The chain is built from TRBV11-3 and TRBJ2-7; TRBD1 aligns across 11 bases. Germline trimming cut 5 bases from V and 3 bases from J; bases unmatched to any gene: 6. The germline CDR1 and CDR2 sequences are SGHNT and YENEEA. This CDR3 region has 15 residues. The CDR3 loop is CASSAGTGGFYEQYV. The DNA for the CDR3 is TGTGCCAGCAGCGCCGGGACAGGGGGTTTCTACGAGCAGTACGTC.

The chain is built from TRBV5-4 and TRBJ2-7, with 7 bases lining up with TRBD1. The trim removed 4 bases at V and 0 bases at J, leaving 7 bases unmatched. The germline CDR1 and CDR2 sequences are SGHNT and YYREEE (reference sequence). The CDR3 covers 15 residues. The chain's CDR3 is CASSQAAGGSYEQYV. CDR3 DNA: TGTGCCAGCAGCCAAGCGGCAGGGGGCTCCTACGAGCAGTACGTC.

The chain couples TRBV6-6 to TRBJ2-7; possible D gene TRBD1, 6 bases. Trimming stripped 5 bases from V and 5 bases from J, with 16 bases between. Germline loops: CDR1 MNHNY, CDR2 SVGAGI (reference sequence). The CDR3 covers 14 residues. CDR3 coding DNA: TGTGCCAGCAGTAATCCCGAGACAGGTCACGAGCAGTACGTC. Translation gives CASSNPETGHEQYV.

This chain links TRBV5-4 with TRBJ2-3, with D maybe TRBD2 (7 bases). The CDR3 is made up of 16 amino acids. The germline gives CDR1 SGHNT, CDR2 YYREEE (reference sequence). The V end lost 0 bases, the J end lost 4 bases, and 15 bases lay between the germline ends. The CDR3 loop is CASSLGGGGLADTQYF. The CDR3 coding sequence is TGTGCCAGCAGCTTGGGAGGGGGGGGGCTGGCAGATACGCAGTATTTT.

The chain has TRBV30 and TRBJ1-5; the D gene is possibly TRBD1 (5 bases). V lost 2 bases, J lost 0 bases, and 8 bases lay in between. This CDR3 has 14 amino acids. CDR1 and CDR2 (germline): GTSNPN, SVGIG (reference sequence). CDR3 sequence reads: CAWSRGYSNQPQHF. The CDR3 bases are TGTGCCTGGAGTAGGGGATATAGCAATCAGCCCCAGCATTTT.

The chain uses TRBV27 and TRBJ1-1, with 8 bases aligning to TRBD1. Looked up from germline, CDR1 is MNHEY and CDR2 is SMNVEV (reference sequence). V shed 10 bases, J shed 4 bases, and the junction held 8 bases outside the gene matches. This CDR3 region has 13 residues. Written as DNA, the CDR3 is TGTGCCATTAGAGGACAGGGACGCACTGAAGCTTTCTTT. This translates into CAIRGQGRTEAFF.

The rearrangement joins TRBV2 to TRBJ1-2, with D possibly matching TRBD1 (6 bases). Trimming pared 6 bases from V and 3 bases from J, leaving 17 bases between. Germline loops: CDR1 SNHLY, CDR2 FYNNEI. The CDR3 spans 15 residues. In DNA form, the CDR3 reads TGTGCCAGCAGCGACGAAGACAGGCCTCACTATGGCTACACCTTC. This encodes CASSDEDRPHYGYTF.

This clone was detected once. This chain connects TRBV6-5 to TRBJ2-3, with D unresolved. This CDR3 has 12 residues. Trimming pared 6 bases from V and 3 bases from J, leaving 7 bases between. CDR1 and CDR2 (germline): MNHEY, SVGAGI. For the CDR3, the DNA is TGTGCCAGCAGCCCGCAGACAGATACGCAGTATTTT. This sequence encodes CASSPQTDTQYF.

This chain links TRBV19 with TRBJ2-1; D is unresolved. The CDR3 runs 12 residues. Trimming shortened V by 6 bases and J by 8 bases, and 11 bases separated the two germline ends. Germline CDR1 LNHDA, CDR2 SQIVND (reference sequence). CDR3 nucleotide sequence: TGTGCCAGTAGATCGTACTTGGATGAGCAGTTCTTC. It yields the protein CASRSYLDEQFF. Drawing the rest from reference TRBV19 and TRBJ2-1, the complete variable domain is DGGITQSPKYLFRKEGQNVTLSCEQNLNHDAMYWYRQDPGQGLRLIYYSQIVNDFQKGDIAEGYSVSREKKESFPLTVTSAQKNPTAFYLCASRSYLDEQFFGPGTRLTVL.